The clone carrying this T cell receptor beta chain was picked up one time. The target antigen is unknown. The data were obtained in a study of identical twins. General study points: Twins shared out-of-frame alpha sequences with excess low generation probability. For out-of-frame beta sequences, excess twin sharing was weaker. Zero-insertion analyses were open to partial confounding by invariant MAIT and iNKT cells.

V lost 3 bases to trimming and J lost 3 bases, with 19 bases between them. CDR3 length: 17 residues. Germline V gene data show CDR1 as WNHNN and CDR2 as SYGVQD (reference sequence). One entry per CDR3 protein results from TCRdb running MiXCR on the 5' RACE reads. Counted here are 300,000 to 400,000 distinct CDR3 sequences, 9% to 15% occurring once; the ten biggest clones make up about 7%. These data were also reused for a study on yellow fever vaccine responses in identical twins.

The sample consisted of CD8+ T cells sorted from blood. The chain employs TRBV10-1 and TRBJ2-3, with D perhaps matching TRBD2 (6 bases). This clonotype was obtained from a woman aged 18-30 years in good health. CDR3 coding DNA: TGCGCCAGCAGTGATGCAGACCAACTAGCTCCAACAGATACGCAGTATTTT. Its translation is CASSDADQLAPTDTQYF.